Sequencing of this TCR beta chain was carried out in a study of OX40 agonist ivuxolimab in advanced cancers. Sequencing used immunoSEQ multiplex PCR; TCRdb keeps in-frame clones, though not all of them. The sample consists of around 57,000 clones, approximately 80% of them appearing once. This clone was picked up a small number of times. Germline CDR1 is MNHEY and CDR2 is SVGAGI. The V end lost 2 bases, the J end lost 7 bases, and 3 bases lay between the germline ends. The CDR3 has 12 amino acids. The V and J genes are TRBV6-5 and TRBJ1-6; no definite D call. Sequenced here: CD4+ or CD8+ T cells sorted from blood, sampled in a trial of the OX40 agonist ivuxolimab. This receptor was obtained from an adult with an advanced solid tumor such as melanoma, head and neck, liver or kidney cancer. DNA for the CDR3: TGTGCCAGCAGTTACGTCAATTCACCCCTCCACTTT. It yields the protein CASSYVNSPLHF.